The 9 T cell receptor beta chains given below trace back to one sample, sequenced in a study of identical twins. TCRdb independently ran MiXCR on the 5' RACE reads; one entry per CDR3 protein. Of roughly 710,000 distinct CDR3 sequences listed, approximately 6.1% are singletons. The source material was naive T cells sorted from blood. The receptors were sampled from a man between 18 and 29 years old in good health.

This clonotype has more than one count but fewer than ten. The J gene is TRBJ2-7, the V gene TRBV6-2 or TRBV6-3, with 7 bases identical to TRBD1. CDR1 is MNHEY, CDR2 SVGEGT, per germline. V was clipped by 8 bases and J by 1 base; unmatched bases: 8. The CDR3 consists of 14 residues. CDR3 coding DNA: TGTGCCAGCGCTATCGACAGGGTATCCTACGAGCAGTACTTC. Translation: CASAIDRVSYEQYF.

The rearrangement uses TRBV7-3 and TRBJ1-6, with a possible D match to TRBD1 (5 bases). Trimming removed 5 bases at V and 5 bases at J, with 16 bases between. CDR3 size: 16 residues. The germline CDR1 and CDR2 sequences are SGHTA and FQGTGA. Written as DNA, the CDR3 is TGTGCCAGCAGCCGCCATCCGGGACGGGATAATTCACCCCTCCACTTT. Its translation is CASSRHPGRDNSPLHF.

This clonotype was observed at least ten times. CDR3 region: CASSRDRSSYEQYF. In DNA, the CDR3 is TGTGCCAGCAGCCGGGACAGGTCCTCCTACGAGCAGTACTTC. The V gene is TRBV27, the J gene TRBJ2-7, with 8 bases fitting TRBD1. In germline, CDR1 is MNHEY, CDR2 SMNVEV (reference sequence). The CDR3 loop spans 14 amino acids. Trimming cost V 6 bases and J 0 bases; bases outside gene matches: 4.

V gene TRBV5-5 combines with J gene TRBJ2-1; 7 bases agree with TRBD1. CDR3 length: 16 residues. Trimming removed 0 bases from V and 0 bases from J; junction bases left unmatched: 3. Looked up from germline, CDR1 is SGHKS and CDR2 is YYEKEE (reference sequence). The CDR3 sequence: CASSLAGTASYNEQFF. CDR3 coding DNA: TGTGCCAGCAGCTTGGCCGGGACAGCCTCCTACAATGAGCAGTTCTTC. Based on the CDR3 plus reference TRBV5-5 and TRBJ2-1, the full variable domain is DAGVTQSPTHLIKTRGQQVTLRCSPISGHKSVSWYQQVLGQGPQFIFQYYEKEERGRGNFPDRFSARQFPNYSSELNVNALLLGDSALYLCASSLAGTASYNEQFFGPGTRLTVL.

In its sample, this clonotype was seen many times. This chain joins TRBV28 and TRBJ1-1; TRBD1 might be the D (5 bases). V dropped 4 bases and J dropped 4 bases, with 10 bases sitting between them. The CDR3 length is 13 residues. The germline V gene has CDR1 MDHEN and CDR2 SYDVKM. This CDR3 is CASSWMRGTEAFF. For the CDR3, the DNA is TGTGCCAGCAGTTGGATGAGGGGCACTGAAGCTTTCTTT.

Many counts were recorded for this clonotype. J is TRBJ2-1 and V is TRBV5-1, with 10 bases aligning to TRBD2. Trimming at V came to 5 bases and at J to 6 bases, leaving 5 bases not matched to a gene. CDR1 SGHRS and CDR2 YFSETQ come from the germline V gene. The CDR3 length is 14 residues. CDR3 amino acids: CASSASGSINEQFF. CDR3 nucleotide sequence: TGCGCCAGCAGTGCTAGCGGGAGCATCAATGAGCAGTTCTTC. The entire variable domain, with the rest obtained from reference TRBV5-1 and TRBJ2-1, is as follows: KAGVTQTPRYLIKTRGQQVTLSCSPISGHRSVSWYQQTPGQGLQFLFEYFSETQRNKGNFPGRFSGRQFSNSRSEMNVSTLELGDSALYLCASSASGSINEQFFGPGTRLTVL.

This clonotype was recorded a few times. The chain uses TRBV11-2 and TRBJ1-1; D not certain. The V gene's germline CDR1 is SGHAT and CDR2 FQNNGV. V dropped 0 bases and J dropped 7 bases, with 6 bases sitting between them. The CDR3 is 12 residues long. This chain's CDR3 is CASSLESVEAFF. CDR3 sequence (DNA): TGTGCCAGCAGCTTAGAGTCAGTTGAAGCTTTCTTT.

This clonotype has more than one count but fewer than ten. The chain combines TRBV6-5 with TRBJ2-3, with 7 positions matching TRBD2. Germline loops: CDR1 MNHEY, CDR2 SVGAGI. After removal of 3 bases from V and 0 bases from J, the junction contained 15 bases not matched to a gene. This CDR3 is 19 amino acids long. In nucleotides, the CDR3 is TGTGCCAGCAGTTATACGGGGCGGGGGTATCACTCAAGCACAGATACGCAGTATTTT. This translates into CASSYTGRGYHSSTDTQYF.

This clonotype has a handful of counts. The V and J genes are TRBV12-3 or TRBV12-4 and TRBJ2-7, with D possibly matching TRBD2 (6 bases). CDR3 length: 14 amino acids. Trimming cost V 6 bases and J 4 bases, with 16 bases left between them. The DNA for the CDR3 is TGTGCCAGCAGCTTATCCGGAGGGGAATACGAGCAGTACTTC. This gives the protein CASSLSGGEYEQYF.